This T cell receptor beta chain comes out of a study of blood T cell repertoires in COVID-19. Some clones are missing from TCRdb's copy, which holds only in-frame ones; the method was immunoSEQ multiplex PCR. This table holds roughly 380,000 clones, about 88% found once. Membership in each cohort depended on participant-reported clinical history. The receptor was derived from a woman in her 30s who had recovered from COVID-19. Sequencing used PBMCs or T cells enriched from blood (not recorded which).

The CDR3: CASNSGGSEAFF. The CDR3 nucleotides read TGTGCCAGCAACTCGGGGGGGAGTGAAGCTTTCTTT. The chain combines TRBV28 with TRBJ1-1; D may be TRBD1 (5 bases). The germline V gene has CDR1 MDHEN and CDR2 SYDVKM. The CDR3 consists of 12 residues. Trimming pared 7 bases from V and 7 bases from J, leaving 13 bases between.